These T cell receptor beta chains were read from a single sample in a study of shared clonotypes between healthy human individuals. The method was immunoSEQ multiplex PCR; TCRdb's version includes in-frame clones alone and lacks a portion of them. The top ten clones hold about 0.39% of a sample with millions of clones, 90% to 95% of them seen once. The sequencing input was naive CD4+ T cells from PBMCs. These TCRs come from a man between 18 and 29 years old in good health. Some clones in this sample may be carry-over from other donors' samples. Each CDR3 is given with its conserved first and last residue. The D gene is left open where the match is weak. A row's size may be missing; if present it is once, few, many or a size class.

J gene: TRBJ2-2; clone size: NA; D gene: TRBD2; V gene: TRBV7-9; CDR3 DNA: TGTGCCAGCAGCCAAGGGACTAGCGGGACTCACACCGGGGAGCTGTTTTTT; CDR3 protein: CASSQGTSGTHTGELFF
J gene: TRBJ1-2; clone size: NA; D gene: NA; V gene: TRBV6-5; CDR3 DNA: TGTGCCAGCAGTTACTCGGAGAGATCACCCTATGGCTACACCTTC; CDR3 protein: CASSYSERSPYGYTF
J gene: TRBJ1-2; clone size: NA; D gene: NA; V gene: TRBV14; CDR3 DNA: TGTGCCAGCAGCCAAAACAGGGAGTCTGGCTACACCTTC; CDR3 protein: CASSQNRESGYTF
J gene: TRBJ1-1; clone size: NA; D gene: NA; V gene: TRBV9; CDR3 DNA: TGTGCCAGCAGCCCCGGGACGGACTTCTACACTGAAGCTTTCTTT; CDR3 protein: CASSPGTDFYTEAFF
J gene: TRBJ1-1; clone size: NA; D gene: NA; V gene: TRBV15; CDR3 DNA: TGTGCCACCAGCAGCTTCTCGCGGGGGGTCACTGAAGCTTTCTTT; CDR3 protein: CATSSFSRGVTEAFF
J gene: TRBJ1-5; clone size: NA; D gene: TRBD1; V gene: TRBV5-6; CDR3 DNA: TGTGCCAGCAGCGGCTCCGGGACAGGACCTAGCAATCAGCCCCAGCATTTT; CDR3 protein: CASSGSGTGPSNQPQHF
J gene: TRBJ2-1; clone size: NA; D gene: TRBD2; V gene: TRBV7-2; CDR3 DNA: TGTGCCAGCAGCTTGGGACTAGCGGGAGTTCGGGGTGAGCAGTTCTTC; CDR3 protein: CASSLGLAGVRGEQFF
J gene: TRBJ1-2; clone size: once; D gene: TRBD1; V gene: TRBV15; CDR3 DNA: TGTGCCACCAGCAGAGTCCGGACAGGGGGCGAGGATGGCTACACCTTC; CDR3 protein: CATSRVRTGGEDGYTF
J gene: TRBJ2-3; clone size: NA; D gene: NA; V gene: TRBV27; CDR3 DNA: TGTGCCAGCAGTTTGGGCACAGATACGCAGTATTTT; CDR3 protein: CASSLGTDTQYF
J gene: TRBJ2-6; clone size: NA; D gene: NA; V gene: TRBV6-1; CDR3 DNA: TGTGCCAGCAGTGAAGATAACGGGGTGGTGGTCTCTGGGGCCAACGTCCTGACTTTC; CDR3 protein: CASSEDNGVVVSGANVLTF
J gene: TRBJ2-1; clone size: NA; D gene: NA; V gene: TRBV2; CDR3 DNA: TGTGCCAGCAGTGCGGGGGCAGGGACCTACAATGAGCAGTTCTTC; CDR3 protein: CASSAGAGTYNEQFF
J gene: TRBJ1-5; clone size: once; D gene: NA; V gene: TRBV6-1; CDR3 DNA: TGTGCCAGCAGGGTTAATGGAGTTAGCAATCAGCCCCAGCATTTT; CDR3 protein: CASRVNGVSNQPQHF
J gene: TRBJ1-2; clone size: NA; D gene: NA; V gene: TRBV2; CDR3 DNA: TGTGCCAGCAGGGACCACGGAGGGGGCTACACCTTC; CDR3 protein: CASRDHGGGYTF
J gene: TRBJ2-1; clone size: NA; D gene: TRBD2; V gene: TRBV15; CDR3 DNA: TGTGCCACCAGCAGTAGGACTAGCGGAAAACGAACCGACAATGAGCAGTTCTTC; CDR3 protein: CATSSRTSGKRTDNEQFF
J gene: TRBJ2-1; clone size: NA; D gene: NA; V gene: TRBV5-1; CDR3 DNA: TGCGCCAGCAGCCCCAGGATAGGAAGATCTGAGCAGTTCTTC; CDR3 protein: CASSPRIGRSEQFF
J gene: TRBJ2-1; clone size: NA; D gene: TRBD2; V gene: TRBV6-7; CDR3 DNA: TGTGCCAGCAGTTACACCGGGACTAGCGGGAGTAATGAGCAGTTCTTC; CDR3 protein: CASSYTGTSGSNEQFF
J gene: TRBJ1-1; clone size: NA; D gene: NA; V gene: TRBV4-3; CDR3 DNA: TGCGCCAGCTCGCAGGGGCCCCGCACTGAAGCTTTCTTT; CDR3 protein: CASSQGPRTEAFF
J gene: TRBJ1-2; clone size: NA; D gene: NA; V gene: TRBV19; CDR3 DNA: TGTGCCAGTAGTATAGGTGGCAGGTCGTATGGCTACACCTTC; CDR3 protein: CASSIGGRSYGYTF